This T cell receptor (beta chain) was sequenced for a study of blood T cell repertoires in COVID-19. Study context: Italy, Spain and the United States were the sources of the convalescent and acute COVID-19 samples.

Assay: immunoSEQ multiplex PCR; the TCRdb copy retains only in-frame clones and omits some. The sample has about 200,000 clones, around 84% seen once. This CDR3 region has 14 residues. From germline, CDR1 is KGHDR and CDR2 SFDVKD. The V gene end was trimmed by 2 bases and the J gene end by 8 bases; junction bases not matched to a gene: 7. This rearrangement joins TRBV24-1 to TRBJ1-2; 7 nucleotides agree with TRBD1. The sequence was collected from a woman over 75 with acute or convalescent COVID-19. The source material was peripheral blood. The CDR3 region has the DNA TGTGCCACCAGTGATTCATCAGAACAGGGGGGCTACACCTTC. It is translated as CATSDSSEQGGYTF.